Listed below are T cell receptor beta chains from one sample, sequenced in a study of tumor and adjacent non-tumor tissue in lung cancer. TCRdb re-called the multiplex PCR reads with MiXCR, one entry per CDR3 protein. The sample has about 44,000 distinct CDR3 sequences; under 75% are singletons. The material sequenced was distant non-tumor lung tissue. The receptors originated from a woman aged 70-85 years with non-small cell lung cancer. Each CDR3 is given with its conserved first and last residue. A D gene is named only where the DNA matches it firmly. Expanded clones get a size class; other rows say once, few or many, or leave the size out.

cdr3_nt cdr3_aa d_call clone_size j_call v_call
TGCAGCGTTGAGGCCGTGGGGGGGGCGGCGGATACGCAATATTTT CSVEAVGGAADTQYF - - TRBJ2-3 TRBV29-1
TGTGCCAGCAGTTACTCGACAGGGAACACCGGGGAGCTGTTTTTT CASSYSTGNTGELFF - many TRBJ2-2 TRBV6-6
TGCGCCAGAAGCCAGGGGCCAAGCGTCAAAAACATTCAGTACTTC CARSQGPSVKNIQYF - - TRBJ2-4 TRBV4-1
TGCAGGGTTCAGGGGCAACACGATACGCAGTATTTT CRVQGQHDTQYF - - TRBJ2-3 TRBV29-1
TGTGCCACGGGATTAGTGGGAGGAGAAACTGAGCAGTTCTTC CATGLVGGETEQFF - - TRBJ2-1 TRBV6-2/TRBV6-3
TGTGCCAGCAGCTTACTTCCCCTCCGACTAGCGGGAGTCAGCTCCTACAATGAGCAGTTCTTC CASSLLPLRLAGVSSYNEQFF TRBD2 - TRBJ2-1 TRBV13
TGTGCCAGCAGTATAGGAAGCTGCGGGGTGAACGAGCAGTACTTT CASSIGSCGVNEQYF - - TRBJ2-7 TRBV12-3/TRBV12-4
TGTGCCAGCACCTATAGTGCGGGACATGGTGGGTCCGAGCAGTACTTC CASTYSAGHGGSEQYF - - TRBJ2-7 TRBV6-5
TGCAGCGTTGAAGAGGCCAATAACTATGGCTACACCTTC CSVEEANNYGYTF - many TRBJ1-2 TRBV29-1
TGTGCCAGCAGTCGGACTAGCGGGGGCTACGAGCAGTACTTC CASSRTSGGYEQYF TRBD2 few TRBJ2-7 TRBV6-2/TRBV6-3
TGTGCCAGCAACCCCGGACTAGCGGAAGGGACAGATTCGCAGTATTTT CASNPGLAEGTDSQYF TRBD2 - TRBJ2-3 TRBV5-5
TGTGCCAGCAGCCCAATATCCCATTTCGAGCAGTACTTC CASSPISHFEQYF - few TRBJ2-7 TRBV7-9
TGTGGCAGCAGTTTAGAAGGTGGGGGGTCTGAAGCTTTCTTT CGSSLEGGGSEAFF - few TRBJ1-1 TRBV11-3
TGTGCCAGCAGCCTGGGACGGTATAATTCACCCCTCCACTTT CASSLGRYNSPLHF - many TRBJ1-6 TRBV7-9
TGTGCCAGCAGCCGAGCGACAGGGGTTCAAGAGACCCAGTACTTC CASSRATGVQETQYF TRBD1 many TRBJ2-5 TRBV7-9
TGTGCCAGCAGTGGGCGAGGAGCGGTGAACAGCGGGGAGCCGTTTTTT CASSGRGAVNSGEPFF TRBD2 - TRBJ2-2 TRBV6-1
TGTCCCAGCAGCTCCTCCTCCAGGGAAGCTTTCTTT CPSSSSSREAFF - - TRBJ1-1 TRBV5-6
TGCAGCGTCCCTGGGACGCAAAGAGGGTCCGGGGAGCTGTTTTTT CSVPGTQRGSGELFF - - TRBJ2-2 TRBV29-1
TGTGCTAGCAGTGAATTGGGACTAGCGGGAGGATACTACGAGCAGTACTTC CASSELGLAGGYYEQYF TRBD2 - TRBJ2-7 TRBV6-1
TGTGCCAGCAGTTTAACTGCAGGGGCTGATCAGCGCCTGCATTTT CASSLTAGADQRLHF - - TRBJ1-5 TRBV12-3/TRBV12-4
TGTGCCAGCACCTCGCAAGACTATGTCTACACCTTC CASTSQDYVYTF - - TRBJ1-2 TRBV5-4
TGTGCCAGCAGCTTAGACTTGGACGAGCAGTACTTC CASSLDLDEQYF - many TRBJ2-7 TRBV7-8
TGCGCCAGCAGCCGGCGGAGCGCGAATCCTTACAATGAGCAGTTCTTC CASSRRSANPYNEQFF - few TRBJ2-1 TRBV5-1